The 19 T cell receptor beta chains in this list originate from one sample, sequenced in a study of control samples from healthy donors and cancer patients. Here immunoSEQ multiplex PCR was the method, and the copy in TCRdb shows in-frame clones only, minus some. The sample shows about 130,000 clones, 85% to 95% of them seen only once. Sample: blood. All receptors derive from a young man in good health.

J is TRBJ1-5 and V is TRBV19; no firm D call. Germline V gives CDR1 LNHDA, CDR2 SQIVND (reference sequence). This CDR3 comprises 12 residues. Trimming took off 3 bases at V and 13 bases at J, with 13 bases between the two ends. The CDR3 is CASSIPPGSQHF. The CDR3 DNA reads TGTGCCAGTAGTATTCCCCCCGGTTCTCAGCATTTT.

This clone showed up just a few times. The chain couples TRBV6-6 to TRBJ1-3, with D possibly being TRBD1 (5 bases). The length of the CDR3 is 16 residues. The V gene's germline CDR1 is MNHNY and CDR2 SVGAGI (reference sequence). Trimming removed 6 bases at V and 0 bases at J, with 15 bases between. CDR3 sequence (DNA): TGTGCCAGCAGCGAAATCGACAGACTCTCTGGAAACACCATATATTTT. Amino acids: CASSEIDRLSGNTIYF.

This clone was recorded once. This rearrangement joins TRBV6-1 to TRBJ2-2, with D unresolved. Looked up from germline, CDR1 is MNHNS and CDR2 is SASEGT. Trimming pared 1 base from V and 0 bases from J, leaving 12 bases between. The CDR3 covers 17 residues. CDR3 DNA: TGTGCCAGCAGTGAAGGCTGGGGATCAACGAACACCGGGGAGCTGTTTTTT. Protein sequence: CASSEGWGSTNTGELFF.

This clone was counted a few times. The CDR3 nucleotides read TGTGCCAGCAGCTTAGACAATCCTGTCTCTGGCTACACCTTC. Translating gives CASSLDNPVSGYTF. The rearrangement uses TRBV7-9 and TRBJ1-2, with no clear D. V lost 1 base and J lost 7, with 13 bases in between. Germline V gives CDR1 SEHNR, CDR2 FQNEAQ (reference sequence). The length of the CDR3 is 14 residues.

V and J are TRBV19 and TRBJ2-5, with D maybe TRBD2 (7 bases). Germline assignment: CDR1 LNHDA and CDR2 SQIVND (reference sequence). The CDR3 is made up of 15 amino acids. With 5 bases removed from V and 7 bases from J, the gap between germline ends came to 20 bases. For the CDR3, the DNA is TGTGCCAGTAGTCAGGGAGGGGGGGGAGAAACGACCCAGTACTTC. This encodes CASSQGGGGETTQYF.

This chain links TRBV7-2 with TRBJ2-3; D is undetermined. CDR3 size: 16 residues. Germline values: CDR1 SGHTA, CDR2 FQGNSA. Trimming shortened V by 2 bases and J by 2 bases, and 14 bases separated the two germline ends. The CDR3 bases are TGTGCCAGCAGCTTATTCCCCGCAGGCCTCACAGATACGCAGTATTTT. Translated, it gives CASSLFPAGLTDTQYF.

As DNA, the CDR3 is TGTGCCAGCAGTTTCCACAAGAACCTGAGCTCTGGGGCCAACGTCCTGACTTTC. This gives the protein CASSFHKNLSSGANVLTF. The chain carries TRBV7-6 and TRBJ2-6; no firm D call. Trimming took off 6 bases at V and 0 bases at J, with 18 bases between the two ends. This CDR3 spans 18 amino acids. The germline gives CDR1 SGHVS, CDR2 FNYEAQ.

The CDR3 reads CASSLLIAVEAFF. The CDR3 region has the DNA TGTGCCAGCAGTTTGTTAATCGCAGTTGAAGCTTTCTTT. The chain links TRBV12-3 or TRBV12-4 to TRBJ1-1, with D uncertain. The length of the CDR3 is 13 residues. With 3 bases removed from V and 7 bases from J, the gap between germline ends came to 12 bases.

This clone was found once. V usage is TRBV19 and J usage is TRBJ1-1; possibly TRBD1 for D (6 bases). The CDR3 length is 13 residues. From germline, CDR1 is LNHDA and CDR2 SQIVND (reference sequence). The V gene lost 3 bases and the J gene lost 3 bases, with 8 bases spanning the gap. CDR3 sequence reads: CASSINRDTEAFF. Written as DNA, the CDR3 is TGTGCCAGTAGTATCAACAGGGACACTGAAGCTTTCTTT.

V and J are TRBV9 and TRBJ2-3; D might be TRBD1 or TRBD2, each matching 6 bases. The CDR3 consists of 15 residues. Trimming took 9 bases from V and 2 from J, leaving 19 bases between them. Germline V gene sequence: CDR1 SGDLS, CDR2 YYNGEE. The CDR3 sequence is CATNPTGAPTDTQYF. CDR3 in DNA: TGTGCCACCAACCCCACGGGGGCCCCCACAGATACGCAGTATTTT. Supplemented by reference TRBV9 and TRBJ2-3, the full variable domain reads DSGVTQTPKHLITATGQRVTLRCSPRSGDLSVYWYQQSLDQGLQFLIQYYNGEERAKGNILERFSAQQFPDLHSELNLSSLELGDSALYFCATNPTGAPTDTQYFGPGTRLTVL.

J is TRBJ1-2 and V is TRBV5-6, with unresolved D. The germline V and J ends were trimmed by 4 bases and 3 bases, with 19 bases remaining between them. The CDR3 consists of 16 residues. Germline V gene lookup returns CDR1 SGHDT and CDR2 YYEEEE. CDR3 bases: TGTGCCAGCAGCCGTGACGATCTAGCCTTTGACTATGGCTACACCTTC. As protein: CASSRDDLAFDYGYTF.

The chain has TRBV6-4 and TRBJ2-2; D might be TRBD1 or TRBD2, each matching 5 bases. Germline loops: CDR1 MRHNA, CDR2 SNTAGT. The CDR3 loop spans 14 amino acids. The ends were cut back, 4 bases at V and 5 bases at J, with 11 bases in the middle. CDR3 nucleotide sequence: TGTGCCAGCAGTGCGGGTGAGGGGACCGGGGAGCTGTTTTTT. As protein: CASSAGEGTGELFF.

The V and J genes are TRBV5-1 and TRBJ1-6; TRBD1 matches 8 bases. CDR3 length equals 15 residues. V was clipped by 0 bases and J by 6 bases; unmatched bases: 2. Germline CDR1 and CDR2: SGHRS and YFSETQ. The CDR3 protein is CASSLAGQGNSPLHF. The CDR3 DNA reads as TGCGCCAGCAGCTTGGCCGGACAGGGTAATTCACCCCTCCACTTT.

This clone was found once. V and J are TRBV6-1 and TRBJ1-2; D is unclear. The CDR3 consists of 15 residues. The V gene lost 2 bases and the J gene lost 4 bases, with 14 bases spanning the gap. The germline V gene encodes CDR1 MNHNS and CDR2 SASEGT. CDR3 nucleotide sequence: TGTGCCAGCAGTGAAAGGACGCTCGGCAGCTATGGCTACACCTTC. It yields the protein CASSERTLGSYGYTF.

J is TRBJ2-5 and V is TRBV9; D not resolved. Trimming cost V 0 bases and J 5 bases, with 8 bases left between them. Germline V gene sequence: CDR1 SGDLS, CDR2 YYNGEE. The CDR3 spans 13 residues. CDR3 sequence reads: CASSVDLQETQYF. In DNA, the CDR3 is TGTGCCAGCAGCGTAGACTTGCAGGAGACCCAGTACTTC.

V usage is TRBV7-2 and J usage is TRBJ1-1; D is uncertain. Per germline, CDR1 SGHTA and CDR2 FQGNSA. Deletions cut 5 bases from V and 0 bases from J, with 4 bases between. CDR3 length equals 12 residues. The CDR3 sequence: CASSGMNTEAFF. In DNA, the CDR3 is TGTGCCAGCAGCGGGATGAACACTGAAGCTTTCTTT.

This chain connects TRBV7-3 to TRBJ2-1; a possible D gene is TRBD2 (5 bases). There are 14 residues in the CDR3. Germline V CDR1 and CDR2: SGHTA, FQGTGA. V was cut by 2 bases and J by 10 bases, with 15 bases left in between. DNA of the CDR3: TGTGCCAGCAGCTTAGTTCTAGCAAGTCGGGAGCAGTTCTTC. As protein: CASSLVLASREQFF.

The chain employs TRBV2 and TRBJ2-2; D unresolved. Trimming cost V 6 bases and J 4 bases, with 9 bases left between them. From germline, CDR1 is SNHLY and CDR2 FYNNEI. This CDR3 comprises 13 residues. CDR3 in amino acids: CASSVQATGELFF. The CDR3 nucleotides read TGTGCCAGCAGCGTCCAGGCCACCGGGGAGCTGTTTTTT.

The gene calls are TRBV5-1 and TRBJ2-3, with D unclear. Germline CDR1 is SGHRS and CDR2 is YFSETQ. The CDR3 loop spans 15 amino acids. Trimming left V 2 bases short and J 0 bases short, with 10 bases between. CDR3 sequence: CASSFVGTSTDTQYF. CDR3 nucleotide sequence: TGCGCCAGCAGCTTCGTGGGTACTAGCACAGATACGCAGTATTTT.